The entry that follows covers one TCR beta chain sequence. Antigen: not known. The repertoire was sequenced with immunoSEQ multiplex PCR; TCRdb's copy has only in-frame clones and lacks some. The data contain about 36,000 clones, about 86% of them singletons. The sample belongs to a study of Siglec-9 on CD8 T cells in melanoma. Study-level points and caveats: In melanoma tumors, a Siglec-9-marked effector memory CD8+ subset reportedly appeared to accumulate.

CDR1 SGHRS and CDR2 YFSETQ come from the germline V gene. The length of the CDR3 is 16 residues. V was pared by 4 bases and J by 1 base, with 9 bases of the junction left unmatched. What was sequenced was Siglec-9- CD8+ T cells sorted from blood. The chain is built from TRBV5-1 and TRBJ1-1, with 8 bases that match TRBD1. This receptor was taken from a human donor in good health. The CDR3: CASSLGQANANTEAFF. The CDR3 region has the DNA TGCGCCAGCAGCCTGGGACAGGCCAACGCGAACACTGAAGCTTTCTTT.